This TCR beta chain is drawn from a study of T cell repertoires in cytomegalovirus infection. About the research overall: Matching HLA type, along with CMV infection, was indicated by public TCR beta signatures.

Many counts were recorded for this clonotype. As yet, its antigen is unknown. Points from the study as a whole: Individuals carrying CMV plus the relevant HLA were identified by cumulative frequency of public TCR beta families. HLA-C-restricted CMV-specific TCR beta clonotypes were dominant in the ex vivo response.

Trimming left V 7 bases short and J 2 bases short, with 21 bases between. The CDR3 has 17 amino acids. From germline, CDR1 is SGHVS and CDR2 FNYEAQ. TCRdb reprocessed the reads via MiXCR and lists one record per CDR3 protein. This sample has around 900,000 distinct CDR3 sequences; about 33% occur once, and the top ten carry about an eighth. The clonotype comes from a human donor in good health (CMV status not recorded). Some clones in this sample may be carry-over from other donors' samples. V is TRBV7-6 and J is TRBJ2-1; TRBD2 is a possible D gene (6 bases). Here the sequenced sample was cultured CD8+ T cells from PBMCs, taken from culture after CMV antigen stimulation. CDR3 region: CASNLSPTWRAYNEQFF. The CDR3 nucleotides read TGTGCCAGCAATCTAAGTCCGACCTGGAGGGCCTACAATGAGCAGTTCTTC.